Listed here are 18 T cell receptor beta chains from one sample, sequenced in a study of blood T cell repertoires in COVID-19. Assay: immunoSEQ multiplex PCR; the TCRdb copy retains only in-frame clones and omits some. The data contain about 73,000 clones, over 70% of them seen just once; the ten biggest clones take up approximately 2.4%. Material: peripheral blood. These receptors all stem from an older man with active or convalescent COVID-19.

The J gene is TRBJ1-3, the V gene TRBV7-2; D is unresolved. CDR3 length: 14 amino acids. The germline V gene encodes CDR1 SGHTA and CDR2 FQGNSA. V was pared by 5 bases and J by 0 bases, with 8 bases between. Here the CDR3 reads CASSHGVSGNTIYF. CDR3 nucleotide sequence: TGTGCCAGCAGCCATGGAGTCTCTGGAAACACCATATATTTT.

V usage is TRBV3-1 (or the pseudogene TRBV3-2) and J usage is TRBJ2-2; no clear D. With 2 bases removed from V and 1 base from J, the gap between germline ends came to 8 bases. The CDR3 totals 15 residues. CDR1 and CDR2 from the germline V gene are LGHDT and YNNKEL (reference sequence). The CDR3 is CASSQNPGNTGELFF. CDR3 in DNA: TGTGCCAGCAGCCAAAATCCAGGGAACACCGGGGAGCTGTTTTTT.

This chain uses TRBV5-1 with TRBJ2-5; 9 bases agree with TRBD1. The CDR3 contains 15 residues. V was clipped by 4 bases and J by 2 bases; unmatched bases: 6. Germline CDR1 SGHRS, CDR2 YFSETQ. CDR3 protein: CASSQGQGRQETQYF. Here the CDR3 DNA reads TGCGCCAGCAGCCAGGGACAGGGAAGGCAAGAGACCCAGTACTTC.

The CDR3 DNA sequence: TGTGCCAGTAGCCTGGGACAGGGCGTAAACTATGGCTACACCTTC. This encodes CASSLGQGVNYGYTF. The J gene is TRBJ1-2, the V gene TRBV19, with 9 bases identical to TRBD1. V shed 6 bases, J shed 2 bases, and the junction held 7 bases outside the gene matches. Per germline, CDR1 LNHDA and CDR2 SQIVND (reference sequence). The length of the CDR3 is 15 residues.

This clone occurred a few times. This chain uses TRBV7-9 with TRBJ1-4; a possible D gene is TRBD1 (5 bases). CDR3 length: 14 residues. Germline lookup yields CDR1 SEHNR and CDR2 FQNEAQ (reference sequence). Trimming stripped 1 base from V and 7 bases from J, with 10 bases between. The CDR3 DNA follows: TGTGCCAGCAGCTTAGGGCAGGGTGGTGAAAAACTGTTTTTT. It encodes CASSLGQGGEKLFF. Full variable domain (missing parts from reference TRBV7-9 and TRBJ1-4): DTGVSQNPRHKITKRGQNVTFRCDPISEHNRLYWYRQTLGQGPEFLTYFQNEAQLEKSRLLSDRFSAERPKGSFSTLEIQRTEQGDSAMYLCASSLGQGGEKLFFGSGTQLSVL.

The chain carries TRBV7-8 and TRBJ1-3; D is perhaps TRBD1 (5 bases). The CDR3 runs to 14 residues. CDR1 SGHVS and CDR2 FQNEAQ come from the germline V gene. The V gene lost 3 bases and the J gene lost 5 bases, with 11 bases spanning the gap. The CDR3 reads CASSFQGPRNTIYF. Here the CDR3 DNA reads TGTGCCAGCAGCTTCCAGGGCCCCAGAAACACCATATATTTT.

This clone was detected only a few times. This sequence joins TRBV5-1 and TRBJ1-2; 7 bases line up with TRBD1. CDR3 length equals 14 residues. With 4 bases clipped from V and 8 bases from J, the junction kept 11 bases outside the gene matches. From germline, CDR1 is SGHRS and CDR2 YFSETQ. The CDR3 region is CASSEETGIRGYTF. The CDR3 DNA follows: TGCGCCAGCAGCGAAGAGACAGGGATCAGGGGCTACACCTTC.

CDR3 protein: CATDRGNYGYTF. CDR3 nucleotides: TGTGCTACTGACAGGGGCAACTATGGCTACACCTTC. The rearrangement links TRBV30 to TRBJ1-2, with 8 bases aligning to TRBD1. The CDR3 spans 12 residues. In germline, CDR1 is GTSNPN, CDR2 SVGIG (reference sequence).

This clone was found a few times. V and J are TRBV11-2 and TRBJ1-3, with TRBD1 matching 9 bases. This CDR3 region has 16 residues. With V trimmed by 3 bases and J by 3 bases, 6 bases remained unmatched. Germline V lookup: CDR1 SGHAT, CDR2 FQNNGV. The CDR3 sequence: CASSFSGTGFGNTIYF. In DNA form, the CDR3 reads TGTGCCAGCAGCTTCAGCGGGACAGGGTTTGGAAACACCATATATTTT.

Note on this clone: One junction end does not reproduce the germline sequence, and a read error may be involved. This chain uses TRBV11-2 with TRBJ2-7, with D maybe TRBD2 (7 bases). Germline values: CDR1 SGHAT, CDR2 FQNNGV. The CDR3 extends over 15 amino acids. The CDR3: CASSIERGGSYEQYF. CDR3 DNA: TGTGCCAGCAGCATAGAAAGGGGGGGGTCCTACGAGCAGTACTTC.

The chain recombines TRBV10-3 with TRBJ2-6; D is uncertain. This CDR3 spans 15 amino acids. The germline V gene encodes CDR1 ENHRY and CDR2 SYGVKD. V was cut by 2 bases and J by 0 bases, with 5 bases left in between. CDR3 DNA: TGTGCCATCAGTGAGGTCGGCTCTGGGGCCAACGTCCTGACTTTC. Translating it yields CAISEVGSGANVLTF.

The chain recombines TRBV6-6 with TRBJ1-6, with TRBD1 matching over 7 bases. The CDR3 is 13 residues long. Unmatched junction bases numbered 5, after V lost 6 bases and J lost 9 bases. Germline assignment: CDR1 MNHNY and CDR2 SVGAGI (reference sequence). Here the CDR3 DNA reads TGTGCCAGCAGCCAAACAGGGGTTTCACCCCTCCACTTT. Translated, it gives CASSQTGVSPLHF.

This clone was seen only once. The rearrangement uses TRBV19 and TRBJ1-2; TRBD1 agrees at 7 bases. Germline V gene sequence: CDR1 LNHDA, CDR2 SQIVND (reference sequence). The CDR3 runs 13 residues. V gave up 3 bases and J gave up 8 bases; unmatched junction bases: 6. Here the CDR3 DNA reads TGTGCCAGTAGTATCTCGACAGGGCGCGGCTACACCTTC. Protein sequence: CASSISTGRGYTF.

The chain has TRBV13 and TRBJ2-7; 8 bases are a match to TRBD2. V shed 5 bases, J shed 4 bases, and the junction held 22 bases outside the gene matches. The germline V gene has CDR1 PRHDT and CDR2 FYEKMQ (reference sequence). This CDR3 comprises 19 residues. Written as DNA, the CDR3 is TGTGCCAGCAGCCCCGCGGGGACAAGGTTCCAAAGCGGGGGTTACGAGCAGTACTTC. Protein sequence: CASSPAGTRFQSGGYEQYF.

The table lists this clone with a count of one. The chain carries TRBV18 and TRBJ2-5; TRBD2 matches at 10 bases. This CDR3 contains 16 residues. Trimming cost V 2 bases and J 1 base; bases outside gene matches: 4. Germline CDR1 is KGHSH and CDR2 is LQKENI. CDR3 sequence (DNA): TGTGCCAGCTCACCATTAGCGGGGGGACTCCAAGAGACCCAGTACTTC. Its translation: CASSPLAGGLQETQYF.

About this clone: The junction differs from germline at one of its ends, possibly a read error. The genes are TRBV4-1 and TRBJ1-1; 7 nucleotides line up with TRBD1. This CDR3 has 17 amino acids. Germline assignment: CDR1 MGHRA and CDR2 YSYEKL. CDR3 bases: TGCGCCAGCAGCCAAGACGGAGAAAAGGGGGCGAGCACTGAAGCCTTCTTT. As protein: CASSQDGEKGASTEAFF.

Only one count was recorded for this clone. The chain joins TRBV21-1 to TRBJ2-1; the D call TRBD2 from the table was never checked on the DNA. TRBV21-1 has pseudogene status. This CDR3 is 13 amino acids long. CDR3: CASSKLVLNEQFF. DNA of the CDR3: TGTGCCAGCAGCAAACTAGTTTTGAATGAGCAGTTCTTC.

This clone has a handful of counts. The rearrangement uses TRBV7-2 and TRBJ1-2; 7 bases are shared with TRBD1. The CDR3 has 15 amino acids. Germline trimming cut 5 bases from V and 0 bases from J; bases unmatched to any gene: 6. Germline values: CDR1 SGHTA, CDR2 FQGNSA. This CDR3 reads CASSMYRGTNYGYTF. The CDR3, as DNA: TGTGCCAGCAGCATGTACAGGGGCACTAACTATGGCTACACCTTC.